The rows below give T cell receptor beta chains drawn from one sample of a study of CD8 T cells in ankylosing spondylitis. TCRdb itself ran the 5' RACE reads through MiXCR, one entry per CDR3 protein. This sample has a few hundred thousand distinct CDR3 sequences, with about a sixth found just once. The specimen was blood, either unsorted or a sorted T cell fraction (not recorded which). The receptors come from a male donor with ankylosing spondylitis. Each CDR3 is given with its conserved first and last residue. The D gene is left open where the match is weak. Some rows mark clone size as missing; the rest say once, few, many or name a class of expanded clone.

v_call	d_call	clone_size	j_call	cdr3_nt	cdr3_aa
TRBV25-1	TRBD1	NA	TRBJ1-1	TGTGCCAGCAGGCCAACGGGACAGATAAACACTGAAGCTTTCTTT	CASRPTGQINTEAFF
TRBV2	NA	few	TRBJ2-2	TGTGCCAGCAAAGAGGCGGTAGCGAACACCGGGGAGCTGTTTTTT	CASKEAVANTGELFF
TRBV7-9	NA	few	TRBJ2-7	TGTGCCAGCAGCTACCTGGGGGCAGGGGAGTCCTACGAGCAGTACTTC	CASSYLGAGESYEQYF
TRBV30	TRBD2	NA	TRBJ2-2	TGTGCCTGGAGTGCGGGACTAGCGGGGGTTTCGGGGGAGCTGTTTTTT	CAWSAGLAGVSGELFF
TRBV6-1	NA	NA	TRBJ1-2	TGTGCCAGCAGCGGCAGGAACTATGGCTACACCTTC	CASSGRNYGYTF
TRBV9	TRBD1	few	TRBJ1-1	TGTGCCAGCAGCGAGGGGACAGGGTTTGACACTGAAGCTTTCTTT	CASSEGTGFDTEAFF
TRBV10-3	TRBD1	NA	TRBJ1-1	TGTGCCATCAGGCCGGGACAGGGGGATGGCACTGAAGCTTTCTTT	CAIRPGQGDGTEAFF
TRBV5-6	TRBD1	NA	TRBJ1-2	TGTGCCAGCAGCTCCCTGACAGGGCGGCATGGCTACACCTTC	CASSSLTGRHGYTF
TRBV9	NA	NA	TRBJ2-1	TGTGCCAGCAGCACTAGGACCCTTTCCGAGCAGTTCTTC	CASSTRTLSEQFF
TRBV4-1	TRBD2	NA	TRBJ2-3	TGCGCCAGCAGCCGCCTAGCGGGAATAGATACGCAGTATTTT	CASSRLAGIDTQYF
TRBV11-2	TRBD2	once	TRBJ2-2	TGTGCCAGCAGCTCCGAGCGGGGGGTCTACACCGGGGAGCTGTTTTTT	CASSSERGVYTGELFF
TRBV6-1	NA	many	TRBJ1-2	TGTGCCAGCAGAGTTAACTATGGCTACACCTTC	CASRVNYGYTF
TRBV11-1	NA	NA	TRBJ1-6	TGTGCCAGCAGCTCCCGGACACCTAATAATTCACCCCTCCACTTT	CASSSRTPNNSPLHF
TRBV29-1	NA	many	TRBJ1-1	TGCAGCGGCCTGCTGGGGACAGCTTTCTTT	CSGLLGTAFF
TRBV12-3/TRBV12-4	TRBD1	many	TRBJ2-2	TGTGCCAGCAGTTGGGGGACAGCCAACACCGGGGAGCTGTTTTTT	CASSWGTANTGELFF
TRBV5-1	TRBD1	few	TRBJ1-1	TGCGCCAGCAGCGCAGGGGGTCGGCAGTACGCTGAAGCTTTCTTT	CASSAGGRQYAEAFF
TRBV20-1	TRBD1	NA	TRBJ2-7	TGCAGTGCTGCGGGACAGGGGGCTCTGGAGGCCTACGAGCAGTACTTC	CSAAGQGALEAYEQYF
TRBV20-1	NA	NA	TRBJ1-2	TGCAGTGCTTGGACCCCGGAGGGGATAGGCGGCTACACCTTC	CSAWTPEGIGGYTF
TRBV11-2	TRBD2	NA	TRBJ2-5	TGTGCCAGCAGCCGCGGGACTAGCGGGTTCCAAGAGACCCAGTACTTC	CASSRGTSGFQETQYF
TRBV4-1	NA	many	TRBJ1-5	TGCGCCAGCAGCCAAGATCAATTTCAGCCCCAGCATTTT	CASSQDQFQPQHF
TRBV20-1	NA	few	TRBJ1-6	TGCAGTGCTAGGGACAGCGGAAATTCACCCCTCCACTTT	CSARDSGNSPLHF
TRBV28	NA	NA	TRBJ2-1	TGTGCCAGCAGTTCACTGTCCAATGAGCAGTTCTTC	CASSSLSNEQFF
TRBV29-1	NA	many	TRBJ1-3	TGCAGCGTTGATGGAGGGACTTCTGGAAACACCATATATTTT	CSVDGGTSGNTIYF
TRBV18	NA	NA	TRBJ1-4	TGTGCCAGCTCAGGGACTGTCCTGACGGAACTGTTTTTT	CASSGTVLTELFF
TRBV24-1	NA	NA	TRBJ2-2	TGTGCCACCAGTTGGGGAGACGGGGAGCTGTTTTTT	CATSWGDGELFF
TRBV20-1	TRBD1	few	TRBJ1-6	TGCAGTGCCACAGGGGACGGAGGTTCACCCCTCCACTTT	CSATGDGGSPLHF
TRBV6-5	NA	NA	TRBJ2-7	TGTGCCAGCAGTTACGATCTGGCCGCAAGCTCCTACGAGCAGTACTTC	CASSYDLAASSYEQYF
TRBV12-3/TRBV12-4	NA	NA	TRBJ2-3	TGTGCCAGCAGTTCACTCTCCGGGGTCTACACAGATACGCAGTATTTT	CASSSLSGVYTDTQYF